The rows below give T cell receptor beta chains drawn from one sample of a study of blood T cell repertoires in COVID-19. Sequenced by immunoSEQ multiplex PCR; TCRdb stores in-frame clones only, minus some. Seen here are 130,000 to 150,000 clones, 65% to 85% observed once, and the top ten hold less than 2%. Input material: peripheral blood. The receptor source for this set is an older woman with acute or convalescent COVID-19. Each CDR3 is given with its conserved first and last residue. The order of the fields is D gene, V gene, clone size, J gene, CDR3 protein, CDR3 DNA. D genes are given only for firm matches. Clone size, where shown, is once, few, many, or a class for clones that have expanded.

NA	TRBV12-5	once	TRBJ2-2	CASGLVRFGDTGELFF	TGTGCTAGTGGTTTGGTAAGGTTTGGAGACACCGGGGAGCTGTTTTTT
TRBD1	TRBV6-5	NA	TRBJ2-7	CASSDAGTGPYEQYF	TGTGCCAGCAGCGACGCCGGGACAGGGCCCTACGAGCAGTACTTC
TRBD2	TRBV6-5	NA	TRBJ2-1	CASSGLAGSIEQFF	TGTGCCAGCTCGGGACTAGCGGGAAGTATTGAGCAGTTCTTC
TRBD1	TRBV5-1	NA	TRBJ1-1	CASSVDRDTEAFF	TGCGCCAGCAGCGTCGACAGGGACACTGAAGCTTTCTTT
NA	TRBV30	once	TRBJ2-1	CALGQGSYNEQFF	TGTGCCCTGGGGCAGGGATCCTACAATGAGCAGTTCTTC
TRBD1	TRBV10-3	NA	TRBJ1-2	CAVSGQGRNYGYTF	TGTGCCGTCTCGGGACAGGGTAGAAACTATGGCTACACCTTC
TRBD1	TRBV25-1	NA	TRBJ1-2	CASSGPWGTGGSYGYTF	TGTGCCAGCAGTGGGCCTTGGGGGACAGGGGGGTCCTATGGCTACACCTTC
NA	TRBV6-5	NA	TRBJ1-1	CASRLGNTEAFF	TGTGCCAGCAGACTAGGGAATACTGAAGCTTTCTTT
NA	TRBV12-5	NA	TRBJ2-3	CASGLGVGTQYF	TGTGCTAGTGGTTTGGGAGTTGGTACGCAGTATTTT
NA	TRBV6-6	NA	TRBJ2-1	CASNPARGSYNEQFF	TGTGCCAGCAACCCCGCACGGGGGTCCTACAATGAGCAGTTCTTC
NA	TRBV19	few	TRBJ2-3	CASSRGLKTDTQYF	TGTGCCAGTAGTAGAGGGCTGAAGACAGATACGCAGTATTTT
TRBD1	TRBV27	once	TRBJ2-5	CASSPGTAYRETQYF	TGTGCCAGCAGTCCAGGGACAGCATATAGGGAGACCCAGTACTTC
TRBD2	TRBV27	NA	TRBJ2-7	CASSPRGGLTYGYEQYF	TGTGCCAGCAGCCCCCGGGGGGGACTTACGTACGGGTACGAGCAGTACTTC
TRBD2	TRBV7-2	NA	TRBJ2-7	CASSSPSGRAYEQYF	TGTGCCAGCAGCTCCCCGAGCGGGAGGGCCTACGAGCAGTACTTC
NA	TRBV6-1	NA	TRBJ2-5	CASSEAAVRGKGGQETQYF	TGTGCCAGCAGTGAAGCGGCGGTTAGGGGGAAAGGGGGACAAGAGACCCAGTACTTC
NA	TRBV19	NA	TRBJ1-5	CASSIQGSISPQHF	TGTGCCAGTAGTATTCAGGGAAGCATTTCCCCCCAGCATTTT
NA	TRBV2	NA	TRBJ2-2	CASSGLTAPNTGELFF	TGTGCCAGCAGTGGCCTGACAGCGCCGAACACCGGGGAGCTGTTTTTT
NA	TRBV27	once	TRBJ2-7	CASSSGTSSEQYF	TGTGCCAGCAGTTCCGGGACAAGCTCCGAGCAGTACTTC
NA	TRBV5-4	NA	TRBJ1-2	CASSLSTAGLLAGYTF	TGTGCCAGCAGCTTGTCGACGGCCGGTCTCTTAGCAGGCTACACCTTC
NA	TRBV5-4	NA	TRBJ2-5	CASSRTETAETQYF	TGTGCCAGCAGCCGCACCGAGACAGCGGAGACCCAGTACTTC
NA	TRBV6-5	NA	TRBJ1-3	CASSYSRGGNTIYF	TGTGCCAGCAGTTACTCGCGCGGGGGAAACACCATATATTTT
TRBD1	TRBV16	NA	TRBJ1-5	CASSQSGQGNQPQHF	TGTGCCAGCAGCCAATCGGGACAGGGAAATCAGCCCCAGCATTTT
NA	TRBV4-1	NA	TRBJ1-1	CASSQNILANTEAFF	TGCGCCAGCAGCCAGAACATACTAGCAAACACTGAAGCTTTCTTT
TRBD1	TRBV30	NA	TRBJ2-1	CAWTGGAYNEQFF	TGTGCCTGGACAGGGGGCGCTTACAATGAGCAGTTCTTC
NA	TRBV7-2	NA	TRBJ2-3	CASSTRFTDTQYF	TGTGCCAGCAGCACTCGCTTCACAGATACGCAGTATTTT
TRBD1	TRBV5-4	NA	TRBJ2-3	CASSWGQGGTDTQYF	TGTGCCAGCAGCTGGGGACAGGGCGGGACAGATACGCAGTATTTT
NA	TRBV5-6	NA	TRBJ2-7	CASSLGEFYEQYF	TGTGCCAGCAGCTTGGGTGAGTTCTACGAGCAGTACTTC
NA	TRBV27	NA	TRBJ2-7	CASSLSHRSYEQYF	TGTGCCAGCAGTTTATCCCACAGGAGCTACGAGCAGTACTTC
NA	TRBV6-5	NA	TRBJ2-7	CASSRAAGIGNEQYF	TGTGCCAGCAGCCGAGCCGCAGGGATCGGCAACGAGCAGTACTTC
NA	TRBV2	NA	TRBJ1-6	CASRTGNYNSPLHF	TGTGCCAGCAGGACGGGAAACTATAATTCACCCCTCCACTTT
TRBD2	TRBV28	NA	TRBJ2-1	CASSPREGLSYNEQFF	TGTGCCAGCAGTCCAAGGGAGGGCCTCTCCTACAATGAGCAGTTCTTC
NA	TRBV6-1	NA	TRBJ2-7	CASSEDAEVYYEQYF	TGTGCCAGCAGTGAAGATGCCGAGGTCTATTACGAGCAGTACTTC
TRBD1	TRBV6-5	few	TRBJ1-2	CASSRQGLEDYGYTF	TGTGCCAGCAGTAGACAGGGGTTAGAGGACTATGGCTACACCTTC
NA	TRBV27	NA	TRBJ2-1	CASSSPKGRENYNEQFF	TGTGCCAGCAGCTCTCCGAAGGGGCGGGAAAACTACAATGAGCAGTTCTTC
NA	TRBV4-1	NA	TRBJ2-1	CASSQRREPGNEQFF	TGCGCCAGCAGCCAGAGAAGGGAGCCCGGCAATGAGCAGTTCTTC
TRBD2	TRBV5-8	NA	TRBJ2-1	CASSKLAGISYNEQFF	TGTGCCAGCAGCAAACTAGCGGGTATCTCCTACAATGAGCAGTTCTTC